This entry is about one TCR beta chain. This entry belongs to a study of blood T cell repertoires in COVID-19. On the study more broadly: Sites in the United States, Italy and Spain provided acute and convalescent COVID-19 samples. Sources were T cells, B-cell-depleted T cells, or PBMCs; the material itself was cDNA or gDNA.

The CDR3 covers 16 residues. The V end was cut by 1 base, the J end by 0 bases, with 10 bases between. Germline lookup yields CDR1 SGHTA and CDR2 FQGNSA. Original handling: Nucleated cell counts were estimated from reference gene primer amplification. TCRdb's table, derived via immunoSEQ multiplex PCR, lists solely in-frame clones and lacks some. V and J calls and clone size are those listed in that table; D and trimming were worked out from the DNA. The sample lists about 160,000 clones, approximately 80% occurring once. The sample was peripheral blood. The source of this sequence is an elderly woman with acute or convalescent COVID-19. The chain recombines TRBV7-2 with TRBJ1-3; no firm D call. CDR3 nucleotide sequence: TGTGCCAGCAGCTTAGGACTTCCCAGCTCTGGAAACACCATATATTTT. It is translated as CASSLGLPSSGNTIYF.